Listed below are T cell receptor beta chains from one sample, sequenced in a study of OX40 agonist ivuxolimab in advanced cancers. Here immunoSEQ multiplex PCR was the method, and the copy in TCRdb shows in-frame clones only, minus some. The table has some 86,000 clones, 75% to 95% seen once. The source material was CD4+ or CD8+ T cells sorted from blood, sampled in a trial of the OX40 agonist ivuxolimab. Receptors originate from an adult with an advanced solid tumor such as melanoma, head and neck, liver or kidney cancer. Both conserved end residues are part of each CDR3. The order of the fields is clone size, V gene, CDR3 length, J gene, CDR3 protein. Size values are once, few and many counts, or a class for expanded clones, and some rows have none.

>-|TRBV18|15|TRBJ2-7
CASSPPPAGGGEQYF
>-|TRBV5-1|14|TRBJ1-6
CASSAGPYNSPLHF
>-|TRBV7-3|15|TRBJ2-3
CASSPNRDSLDTQYF
>-|TRBV11-3|13|TRBJ2-7
CASSSDASYEQYF
>-|TRBV19|14|TRBJ1-1
CASRMTRQNTEAFF
>-|TRBV2|15|TRBJ2-3
CASSDGTGRTDTQYF
>-|TRBV29-1|13|TRBJ1-2
CSVAGGAVKGYTF
>-|TRBV11-2|13|TRBJ2-2
CASSTIRTGELFF
>-|TRBV4-2|15|TRBJ2-2
CASSQEGLLTGELFF
>-|TRBV28|16|TRBJ2-7
CASLPGGGVYAYEQYF
>-|TRBV5-6|15|TRBJ1-2
CASSFDTGGNHGYTF
>once|TRBV6-1|10|TRBJ2-1
CAGGHNEQFF
>once|TRBV11-3|14|TRBJ2-1
CASSFTGASNEQFF
>-|TRBV19|13|TRBJ1-1
CASRGQGLTEAFF
>once|TRBV6-5|14|TRBJ1-6
CASSYSGGGSPLHF
>-|TRBV2|15|TRBJ2-2
CASNDQAGATGELFF
>-|TRBV7-2|18|TRBJ2-2
CASSRGLDRGHFHGELFF
>-|TRBV7-7|14|TRBJ1-1
CARSSGEKHTEAFF
>-|TRBV28|15|TRBJ1-4
CASSLRTGTNEKLFF
>-|TRBV2|13|TRBJ2-5
CASSVMIQETQYF
>-|TRBV28|16|TRBJ1-5
CASSLWGGASRQPQHF
>-|TRBV7-9|13|TRBJ2-2
CASSSGLGGELFF
>-|TRBV7-9|10|TRBJ1-1
CASSQAEGFF
>-|TRBV5-1|15|TRBJ2-3
CASSLAGSDTDTQYF
>-|TRBV30|13|TRBJ1-4
CAGARGTGEKLFF
>-|TRBV9|12|TRBJ2-7
CASSVTGSEQYF
>once|TRBV4-1|18|TRBJ2-1
CASSQEGSGRAIYNEQFF
>-|TRBV18|14|TRBJ2-2
CASSRRQEARELFF
>-|TRBV30|12|TRBJ1-1
CAWSPGRGGAFF
>-|TRBV14|14|TRBJ1-2
CASSQETGRHGYTF
>few|TRBV7-9|18|TRBJ2-1
CASSLAPGLAGSYNEQFF
>-|TRBV5-1|11|TRBJ2-7
CASSLFYEQYF
>-|TRBV6-5|16|TRBJ2-7
CASSYLVAGITYEQYF
>-|TRBV5-6|15|TRBJ1-2
CASSSQPGQGPGYTF
>-|TRBV7-8|17|TRBJ1-3
CASSFSGTGGSGNTIYF
>-|TRBV11-2|15|TRBJ2-1
CASSQGQRPYNEQFF
>-|TRBV5-1|16|TRBJ2-1
CASSLEEGGSYNEQFF
>-|TRBV6-6|12|TRBJ1-5
CASSRQSGSQHF
>-|TRBV11-2|15|TRBJ2-5
CASSIGHGWYETQYF
>-|TRBV7-3|15|TRBJ2-2
CASSRTGIGSGELFF
>-|TRBV18|13|TRBJ2-7
CASSPRQAYEQYF
>-|TRBV9|14|TRBJ2-3
CASSVGTPTDTQYF
>-|TRBV7-9|16|TRBJ2-3
CASSGRTGASTDTQYF
>-|TRBV7-2|13|TRBJ1-2
CASSLGQVYGYTF
>-|TRBV4-1|15|TRBJ2-5
CASSQDGVVMGTQYF
>-|TRBV5-8|16|TRBJ2-2
CASSLRYSANTGELFF
>-|TRBV5-1|14|TRBJ2-3
CASSGGRSTDTQYF
>-|TRBV5-1|16|TRBJ2-3
CASSLRTSGMADTQYF
>-|TRBV2|15|TRBJ2-1
CASSEGQRRYNEQFF
>-|TRBV7-9|15|TRBJ2-5
CASSRLAGAQETQYF
>-|TRBV5-1|15|TRBJ2-3
CASSRSGISTDTQYF
>few|TRBV2|12|TRBJ1-1
CASRQGPTEAFF
>-|TRBV6-5|15|TRBJ2-2
CASSYLGLDTGELFF
>few|TRBV2|11|TRBJ2-3
CARRRGDTQYF
>-|TRBV9|16|TRBJ2-1
CASSVVSLAGVGEQFF
>-|TRBV7-9|13|TRBJ1-1
CASSALTGPEAFF
>-|TRBV11-2|16|TRBJ1-4
CASLRDRAVASEKLFF